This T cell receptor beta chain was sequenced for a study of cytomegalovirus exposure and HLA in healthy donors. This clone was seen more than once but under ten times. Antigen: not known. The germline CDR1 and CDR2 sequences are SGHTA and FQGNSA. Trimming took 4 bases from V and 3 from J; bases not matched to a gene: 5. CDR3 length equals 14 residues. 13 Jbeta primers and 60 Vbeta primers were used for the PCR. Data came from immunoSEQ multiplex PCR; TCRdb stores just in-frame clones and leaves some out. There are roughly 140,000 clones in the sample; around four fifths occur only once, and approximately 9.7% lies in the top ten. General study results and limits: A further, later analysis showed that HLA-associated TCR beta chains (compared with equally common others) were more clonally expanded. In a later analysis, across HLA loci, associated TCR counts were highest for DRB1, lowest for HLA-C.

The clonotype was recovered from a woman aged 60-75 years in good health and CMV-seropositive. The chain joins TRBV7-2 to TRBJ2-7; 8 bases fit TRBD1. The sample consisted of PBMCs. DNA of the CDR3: TGTGCCAGCAGCTCCCGGACAGGGCACTACGAGCAGTACTTC. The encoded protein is CASSSRTGHYEQYF. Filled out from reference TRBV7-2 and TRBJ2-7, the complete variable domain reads GAGVSQSPSNKVTEKGKDVELRCDPISGHTALYWYRQSLGQGLEFLIYFQGNSAPDKSGLPSDRFSAERTGGSVSTLTIQRTQQEDSAVYLCASSSRTGHYEQYFGPGTRLTVT.